A single sample is the source of the 18 T cell receptor beta chains below, sequenced in a study of blood T cells in healthy people across ages. Primers used in a second PCR of roughly 6 to 11 cycles were a sample-barcoded 5' primer and a J-beta primer mix. From the 5' RACE reads, TCRdb called clonotypes with MiXCR, one entry per CDR3 protein. The data hold about 1.5 million distinct CDR3 sequences, with about 42% observed a single time. The sample comprised blood. The source of these receptors is a woman between 18 and 30 years old in good health.

The V and J genes are TRBV27 and TRBJ1-2; no reliable D call. This CDR3 spans 15 amino acids. Germline lookup yields CDR1 MNHEY and CDR2 SMNVEV (reference sequence). The V gene lost 0 bases and the J gene lost 4 bases, with 12 bases spanning the gap. CDR3 sequence reads: CASSLSGKGVYGYTF. CDR3 in DNA: TGTGCCAGCAGTTTATCGGGAAAAGGCGTCTATGGCTACACCTTC.

The chain employs TRBV20-1 and TRBJ1-1; D is ambiguous. CDR3 length: 12 amino acids. Trimming shortened V by 6 bases and J by 4 bases, and 12 bases separated the two germline ends. CDR1 is DFQATT, CDR2 SNEGSKA, per germline (reference sequence). CDR3 nucleotide sequence: TGCAGTGCGAGGACCAAGGGCACTGAAGCTTTCTTT. The encoded protein is CSARTKGTEAFF.

This clonotype showed up just a few times. The chain employs TRBV4-2 and TRBJ1-2; 7 nucleotides line up with TRBD1. The CDR3 runs 16 residues. V shed 4 bases and J 6 bases; nucleotides not matched to a gene: 14. Germline CDR1 reads LGHNA; CDR2 reads YNFKEQ. The CDR3 region is CASSPHPGQAGDGYTF. CDR3 coding DNA: TGTGCCAGCAGCCCACACCCTGGACAGGCGGGGGATGGCTACACCTTC.

J is TRBJ1-1 and V is TRBV28; D is perhaps TRBD1 (5 bases). This CDR3 contains 15 residues. Germline CDR1 MDHEN, CDR2 SYDVKM. V lost 3 bases and J lost 2, with 13 bases in between. DNA of the CDR3: TGTGCCAGCAGTTTGGAGACCGACAGAAACACTGAAGCTTTCTTT. Its protein is CASSLETDRNTEAFF.

This clonotype was found many times. J is TRBJ2-1 and V is TRBV6-2 or TRBV6-3; D is possibly TRBD1 or TRBD2 (7 bases each). Germline V CDR1 and CDR2: MNHEY, SVGEGT. CDR3 length: 15 residues. V was pared by 5 bases and J by 6 bases, with 17 bases between. The DNA of the CDR3 is TGTGCCAGCAGTAAGACTAGCTCAGGGGGCAATGAGCAGTTCTTC. Translated: CASSKTSSGGNEQFF.

This clonotype was seen only a few times. The V gene is TRBV7-2, the J gene TRBJ2-3, with D maybe TRBD1 (6 bases). The CDR3 has 17 amino acids. V was pared by 5 bases and J by 1 base, with 19 bases between. Germline V CDR1 and CDR2: SGHTA, FQGNSA. DNA for the CDR3: TGTGCCAGCAGCCCCTGGTTGTACTCAGGGGGCACAGATACGCAGTATTTT. This translates into CASSPWLYSGGTDTQYF. Full variable domain (rest looked up from reference TRBV7-2 and TRBJ2-3): GAGVSQSPSNKVTEKGKDVELRCDPISGHTALYWYRQSLGQGLEFLIYFQGNSAPDKSGLPSDRFSAERTGGSVSTLTIQRTQQEDSAVYLCASSPWLYSGGTDTQYFGPGTRLTVL.

This clonotype was seen only a few times. In DNA, the CDR3 is TGTGCCAGCAGCCTCGTTCATGTAGGTCCCCGCCTGTTTTTT. Residues: CASSLVHVGPRLFF. J is TRBJ1-4 and V is TRBV11-2; D gene uncertain. The V and J ends lost 5 bases and 14 bases respectively, with 21 bases between them. Germline assignment: CDR1 SGHAT and CDR2 FQNNGV. The CDR3 has 14 amino acids.

This clonotype was counted a few times. The chain has TRBV7-2 and TRBJ2-1, with TRBD2 matching over 7 bases. In germline, CDR1 is SGHTA, CDR2 FQGNSA. Losses at the gene ends were 6 bases for V and 10 bases for J; bases not matched to a gene: 6. This CDR3 is built from 12 residues. CDR3 DNA: TGTGCCAGCAGGAGCAGCGGGATAGAGCAGTTCTTC. As protein: CASRSSGIEQFF.

This clonotype has a handful of counts. The V and J genes are TRBV9 and TRBJ2-6; D is perhaps TRBD1 (5 bases). There are 18 residues in the CDR3. The germline CDR1 and CDR2 sequences are SGDLS and YYNGEE. The germline V and J ends were trimmed by 2 bases and 0 bases, with 15 bases remaining between them. The CDR3 here is CASSVGHSKTSGANVLTF. The CDR3 DNA reads as TGTGCCAGCAGCGTCGGACACTCCAAAACCTCTGGGGCCAACGTCCTGACTTTC.

This chain links TRBV20-1 with TRBJ2-5; 8 bases agree with TRBD2. Trimming cost V 0 bases and J 2 bases; bases outside gene matches: 14. The CDR3 sequence is 18 residues long. CDR1 is DFQATT and CDR2 is SNEGSKA in the germline V gene (reference sequence). The CDR3 DNA reads TGCAGTGCTAGAGAGATGGAGGGGAGACTAGCGTTTCAAGAGACCCAGTACTTC. Protein sequence: CSAREMEGRLAFQETQYF.

This chain joins TRBV10-3 and TRBJ1-2; 7 bases are shared with TRBD1. V dropped 2 bases and J dropped 0; count of bases not matched to a gene: 15. CDR3 length: 19 amino acids. From germline, CDR1 is ENHRY and CDR2 SYGVKD. The CDR3 protein is CAISERGQFGAHANYGYTF. The CDR3 coding sequence is TGTGCCATCAGTGAGCGGGGACAGTTCGGGGCACACGCTAACTATGGCTACACCTTC.

In its sample, this clonotype was seen a few times. The chain links TRBV9 to TRBJ1-2, with D possibly being TRBD1 (6 bases). The CDR3 length is 15 residues. Trimming pared 3 bases from V and 7 bases from J, leaving 19 bases between. Germline-derived CDR1 and CDR2 are SGDLS and YYNGEE. The DNA for the CDR3 is TGTGCCAGCAGCGACGGGACACCGGTTTCAAGTGGCTACACCTTC. Protein product: CASSDGTPVSSGYTF.

This clonotype was seen more than once but under ten times. The rearrangement joins TRBV5-1 to TRBJ2-7; D is possibly TRBD1 (5 bases). Deletions cut 0 bases from V and 5 bases from J, with 15 bases between. The germline V gene encodes CDR1 SGHRS and CDR2 YFSETQ. The CDR3 spans 15 residues. DNA of the CDR3: TGCGCCAGCAGCTTGGTCGCAGGGTCCATCAACGAGCAGTACTTC. Protein product: CASSLVAGSINEQYF.

The chain links TRBV5-1 to TRBJ2-5, with D unresolved. Trimming pared 1 base from V and 2 bases from J, leaving 9 bases between. Germline V gives CDR1 SGHRS, CDR2 YFSETQ. This CDR3 has 14 amino acids. Here the CDR3 reads CASSLIAEQETQYF. CDR3 nucleotide sequence: TGCGCCAGCAGCTTGATAGCAGAACAAGAGACCCAGTACTTC.

The CDR3 DNA sequence: TGCAGTTATGGTGGTCGACCCCAAGAGACCCAGTACTTC. It specifies CSYGGRPQETQYF. The rearrangement links TRBV29-1 to TRBJ2-5, with D unclear. Germline CDR1 is SQVTM and CDR2 is ANQGSEA. This CDR3 is 13 amino acids long.

This chain connects TRBV6-2 or TRBV6-3 to TRBJ2-1, with 11 bases matching TRBD2. This CDR3 has 15 residues. Germline V gives CDR1 MNHEY, CDR2 SVGEGT. The V gene end was trimmed by 6 bases and the J gene end by 7 bases; junction bases not matched to a gene: 8. This CDR3 is CASRRTSGSWNEQFF. CDR3 nucleotide sequence: TGTGCCAGCAGGCGAACTAGCGGGAGCTGGAATGAGCAGTTCTTC.

V and J are TRBV9 and TRBJ2-7, with D unresolved. The V and J ends lost 4 bases and 2 bases respectively, with 13 bases between them. Germline V gene lookup returns CDR1 SGDLS and CDR2 YYNGEE. CDR3 length equals 14 residues. This chain's CDR3 is CASSIGPSAYEQYF. CDR3 DNA: TGTGCCAGCAGCATCGGACCCAGCGCCTACGAGCAGTACTTC.

The chain uses TRBV5-1 and TRBJ2-1; D is possibly TRBD1 or TRBD2 (5 bases each). The DNA matches TRBJ2-7 better at its end, which makes the J call doubtful. The CDR3 loop spans 15 amino acids. Per the germline V gene, CDR1 is SGHRS and CDR2 is YFSETQ. The CDR3 DNA reads TGCGCCAGCAGCGTGGGACCTCACTCCTACAATGAGCAGTACTTC. Translation gives CASSVGPHSYNEQYF.